This T cell receptor beta chain appears in the sequencing data of a study of CD8+ T cells in alopecia areata. The wider study: The drug, oral tofacitinib, was given to treated patients at 5 to 10 mg twice daily. Tofacitinib dosing lasted 6 to 18 months, which was then followed by 6 months off drug.

The sequencing template was cDNA reverse transcribed from extracted RNA. Some clones are missing from TCRdb's copy, which holds only in-frame ones; the method was immunoSEQ multiplex PCR. The sample carries tens of thousands of clones, under 75% recorded once. Findings of the study overall: Sequenced scalp T cells also include alphabeta T cells resident in normal skin.

Of note for this clone: The antigen is not known.

Per the germline V gene, CDR1 is SEHNR and CDR2 is FQNEAQ (reference sequence). There are 15 residues in the CDR3. After removal of 4 bases from V and 4 bases from J, the junction contained 6 bases not matched to a gene. This TCR was sampled from a human donor with alopecia areata. Specimen: CD8+ T cells sorted from blood, collected at week 0. This rearrangement joins TRBV7-9 to TRBJ1-1, with 10 positions matching TRBD1. The CDR3 nucleotides read TGTGCCAGCAGCTCCCCGGGACAGGGGATCACTGAAGCTTTCTTT. Translated: CASSSPGQGITEAFF.